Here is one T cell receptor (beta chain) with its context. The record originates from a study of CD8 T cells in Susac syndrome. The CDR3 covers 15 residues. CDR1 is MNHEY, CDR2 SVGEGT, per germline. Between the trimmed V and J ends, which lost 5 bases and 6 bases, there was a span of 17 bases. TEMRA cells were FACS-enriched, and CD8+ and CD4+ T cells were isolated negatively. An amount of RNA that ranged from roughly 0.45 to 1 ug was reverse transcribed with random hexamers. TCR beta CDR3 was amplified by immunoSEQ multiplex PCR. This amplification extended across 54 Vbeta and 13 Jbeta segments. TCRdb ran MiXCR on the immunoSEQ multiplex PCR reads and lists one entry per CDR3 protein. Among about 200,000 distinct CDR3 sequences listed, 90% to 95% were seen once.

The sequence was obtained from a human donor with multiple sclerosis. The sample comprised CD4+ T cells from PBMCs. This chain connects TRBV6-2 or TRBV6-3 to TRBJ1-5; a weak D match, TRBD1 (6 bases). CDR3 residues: CASSPASGGRQPQHF. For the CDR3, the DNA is TGTGCCAGCAGTCCCGCTAGCGGGGGCCGTCAGCCCCAGCATTTT.